What follows are 14 T cell receptor beta chains derived from one specimen sequenced in a study of prognosis after radiotherapy for stage I lung cancer. Amplicons of TCR beta CDR3 were generated from genomic DNA by two-round multiplex PCR. First-round PCR amplification was performed with primers specific to each TRBV and TRBJ gene. TCRdb called the multiplex PCR reads again in MiXCR, with one record for every CDR3 protein. The table has 9,000 to 13,000 distinct CDR3 sequences, around 55% seen once. The material sequenced was PBMCs, taken before or after stereotactic body radiation therapy (not recorded which). The receptors here all came from a donor aged 50 or older with non-small cell lung cancer.

V gene TRBV20-1 combines with J gene TRBJ2-3; 11 positions match TRBD2. CDR3 length equals 15 residues. Trimming took 5 bases from V and 3 from J; bases not matched to a gene: 7. The germline V gene has CDR1 DFQATT and CDR2 SNEGSKA (reference sequence). The CDR3 DNA reads as TGCAGTGCTCGGCCGGCTAGCGGGAGGACAGATACGCAGTATTTT. Amino acid sequence: CSARPASGRTDTQYF.

Many counts were recorded for this clonotype. The V gene is TRBV7-3, the J gene TRBJ2-2; D is unresolved. Germline CDR1 SGHTA, CDR2 FQGTGA. This CDR3 comprises 13 residues. Trimming stripped 0 bases from V and 6 bases from J, with 5 bases between. CDR3 region: CASSLTISGELFF. CDR3 bases: TGTGCCAGCAGCTTAACGATTTCCGGGGAGCTGTTTTTT.

By share, this clonotype counts as medium-sized. The V and J genes are TRBV25-1 and TRBJ1-2; TRBD1 matches at 7 bases. The J segment lost 2 bases and the V segment lost 6 bases, leaving 12 bases of the junction unmatched. This CDR3 is 16 amino acids long. CDR1 is MGHDK, CDR2 SYGVNS, per germline. For the CDR3, the DNA is TGTGCCAGCAGGGAAAACAGGGCACAGGGGAACTATGGCTACACCTTC. It specifies CASRENRAQGNYGYTF.

This clonotype was counted ten times or more. The chain carries TRBV27 and TRBJ1-5; D possibly corresponds to TRBD1 (5 bases). Between the trimmed V and J ends, which lost 0 bases and 2 bases, there was a span of 8 bases. This CDR3 region has 15 residues. Per germline, CDR1 MNHEY and CDR2 SMNVEV (reference sequence). This CDR3 reads CASSLSQGGNQPQHF. The CDR3 nucleotides read TGTGCCAGCAGTTTATCCCAGGGTGGCAATCAGCCCCAGCATTTT.

This sequence joins TRBV28 and TRBJ2-7, with 9 positions matching TRBD1. V lost 10 bases and J lost 6; bases outside the gene matches: 10. CDR1 is MDHEN, CDR2 SYDVKM, per germline. The CDR3 has 13 amino acids. CDR3 nucleotide sequence: TGTGCCATCCCGGGACAGGGAGGATCCGAGCAGTACTTC. It specifies CAIPGQGGSEQYF. The whole variable domain, remainder taken from reference TRBV28 and TRBJ2-7, is DVKVTQSSRYLVKRTGEKVFLECVQDMDHENMFWYRQDPGLGLRLIYFSYDVKMKEKGDIPEGYSVSREKKERFSLILESASTNQTSMYLCAIPGQGGSEQYFGPGTRLTVT.

This clonotype came up many times. Possible read error: a much larger clone is one base away. The CDR3, as DNA: TGTGTCAGCAGTGAACGGCAAAGTCAGCCCCAGCATTTT. Translation: CVSSERQSQPQHF. V gene TRBV6-1 combines with J gene TRBJ1-5, with unresolved D. Germline-derived CDR1 and CDR2 are MNHNS and SASEGT. CDR3 length: 13 amino acids.

The chain carries TRBV7-2 and TRBJ2-7; no clear D gene. V was pared by 3 bases and J by 2 bases, with 14 bases between. Germline lookup yields CDR1 SGHTA and CDR2 FQGNSA. The CDR3 length is 15 residues. CDR3 in DNA: TGTGCCAGCAGCTTGAGCCCACACCTCGCCTACGAGCAGTACTTC. Its protein is CASSLSPHLAYEQYF.

By sample fraction, this clonotype is medium-sized. The chain combines TRBV18 with TRBJ2-7; TRBD2 is a possible D gene (5 bases). The CDR3 contains 12 residues. Germline-derived CDR1 and CDR2 are KGHSH and LQKENI. The V end lost 3 bases, the J end lost 4 bases, and 7 bases lay between the germline ends. The CDR3 nucleotides are TGTGCCAGCTCACCGGGAGCTTACGAGCAGTACTTC. It encodes CASSPGAYEQYF.

For this clonotype: One end of the junction fails to match germline, which may point to a read error. J is TRBJ2-5 and V is TRBV11-2, with a possible D match to TRBD1 (6 bases). The CDR3 has 14 amino acids. Germline-derived CDR1 and CDR2 are SGHAT and FQNNGV. In DNA, the CDR3 is TGTGCCAGCAGCCTAGAAGGGACATTAGGGACCCAGTACTTC. Amino acids: CASSLEGTLGTQYF.

The chain is built from TRBV20-1 and TRBJ1-3; D gene uncertain. The germline gives CDR1 DFQATT, CDR2 SNEGSKA (reference sequence). The CDR3 consists of 15 residues. The germline V and J ends were trimmed by 5 bases and 2 bases, with 16 bases remaining between them. The CDR3: CSAGIGASAGNTIYF. The CDR3 DNA follows: TGCAGTGCTGGAATCGGAGCGTCGGCTGGAAACACCATATATTTT.

A note on this clonotype: An end of the junction does not agree with germline; a read error may underlie this. The chain carries TRBV12-3 or TRBV12-4 and TRBJ1-4; D remains unclear. The CDR3 is 15 amino acids. CDR3 DNA: TGTGCCAGCAGCGATCCGGTACGGATGAATGAAAAACTTTTTTTT. Translating gives CASSDPVRMNEKLFF.

This rearrangement joins TRBV18 to TRBJ2-7; 9 nucleotides align to TRBD2. Per germline, CDR1 KGHSH and CDR2 LQKENI. CDR3 length equals 14 residues. The trim removed 1 base at V and 6 bases at J, leaving 4 bases unmatched. CDR3 DNA: TGTGCCAGCTCACCACTAGCGGGAGAGGGCGAGCAGTACTTC. Protein: CASSPLAGEGEQYF.

This clonotype ranks as medium-sized (0.01 to 0.1%). The rearrangement joins TRBV11-2 to TRBJ2-1; 13 nucleotides align to TRBD2. Per the germline V gene, CDR1 is SGHAT and CDR2 is FQNNGV. With V trimmed by 9 bases and J by 5 bases, 10 bases remained unmatched. The CDR3 has 16 amino acids. Here the CDR3 reads CASQPLGLAGDNEQFF. For the CDR3, the DNA is TGTGCCAGTCAACCCCTTGGACTAGCGGGGGACAATGAGCAGTTCTTC.

Sample share makes this clonotype medium-sized. The J gene is TRBJ1-3, the V gene TRBV9; TRBD1 matches at 7 bases. V shed 0 bases, J shed 2 bases, and the junction held 5 bases outside the gene matches. The CDR3 has 16 residues. In germline, CDR1 is SGDLS, CDR2 YYNGEE. This CDR3 reads CASSVGTGEAGNTIYF. DNA for the CDR3: TGTGCCAGCAGCGTAGGCACAGGGGAAGCTGGAAACACCATATATTTT.